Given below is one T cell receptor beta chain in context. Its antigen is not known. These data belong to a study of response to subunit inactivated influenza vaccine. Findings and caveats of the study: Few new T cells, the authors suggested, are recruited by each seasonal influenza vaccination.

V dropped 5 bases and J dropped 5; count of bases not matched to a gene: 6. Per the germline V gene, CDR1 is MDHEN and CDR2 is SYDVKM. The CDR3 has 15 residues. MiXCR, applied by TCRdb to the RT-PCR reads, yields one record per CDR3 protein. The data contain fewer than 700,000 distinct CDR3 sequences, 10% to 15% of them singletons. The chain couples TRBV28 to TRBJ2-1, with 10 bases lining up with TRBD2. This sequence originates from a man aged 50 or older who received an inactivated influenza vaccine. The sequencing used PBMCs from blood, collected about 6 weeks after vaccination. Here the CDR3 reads CASSPWTSGNNEQFF. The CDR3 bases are TGTGCCAGCAGTCCCTGGACTAGCGGAAACAATGAGCAGTTCTTC.